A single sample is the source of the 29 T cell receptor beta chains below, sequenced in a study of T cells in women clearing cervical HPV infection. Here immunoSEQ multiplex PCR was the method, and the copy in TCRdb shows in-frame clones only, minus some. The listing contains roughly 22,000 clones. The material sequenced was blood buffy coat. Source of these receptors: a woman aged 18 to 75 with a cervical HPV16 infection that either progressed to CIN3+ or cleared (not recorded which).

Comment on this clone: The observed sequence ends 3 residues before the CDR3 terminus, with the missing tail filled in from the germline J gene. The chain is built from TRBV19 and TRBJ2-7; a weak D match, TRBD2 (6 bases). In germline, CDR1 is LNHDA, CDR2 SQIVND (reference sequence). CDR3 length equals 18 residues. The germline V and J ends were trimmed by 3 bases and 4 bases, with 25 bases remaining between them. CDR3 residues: CASSIEFVDYSRTYEQYF. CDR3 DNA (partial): TGTGCCAGTAGTATCGAATTCGTGGACTATTCAAGGACTTACGAG.

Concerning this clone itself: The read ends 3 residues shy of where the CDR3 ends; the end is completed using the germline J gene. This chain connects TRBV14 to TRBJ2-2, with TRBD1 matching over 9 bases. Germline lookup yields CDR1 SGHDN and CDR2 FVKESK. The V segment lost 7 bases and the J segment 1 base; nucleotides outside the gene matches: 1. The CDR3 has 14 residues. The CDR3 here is CASTGQGNTGELFF. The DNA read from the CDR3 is TGTGCCAGCACGGGACAGGGGAACACCGGGGAG.

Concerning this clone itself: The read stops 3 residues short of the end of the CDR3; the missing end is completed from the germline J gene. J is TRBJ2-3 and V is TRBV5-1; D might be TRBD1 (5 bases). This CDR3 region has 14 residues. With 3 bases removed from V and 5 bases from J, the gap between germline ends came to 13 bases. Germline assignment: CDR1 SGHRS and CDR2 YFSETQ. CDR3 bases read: TGCGCCAGCAGCTCCAGGGATTCGGGAGATACG. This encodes CASSSRDSGDT. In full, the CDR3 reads CASSSRDSGDTQYF.

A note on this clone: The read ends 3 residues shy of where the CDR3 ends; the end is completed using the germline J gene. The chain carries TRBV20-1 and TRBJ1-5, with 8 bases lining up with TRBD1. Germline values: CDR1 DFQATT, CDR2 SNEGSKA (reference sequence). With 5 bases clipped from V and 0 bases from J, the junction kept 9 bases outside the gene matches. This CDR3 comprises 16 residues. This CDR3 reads CSASRSGGISNQPQHF. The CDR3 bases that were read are TGCAGTGCTTCCCGATCAGGGGGCATTAGCAATCAGCCC.

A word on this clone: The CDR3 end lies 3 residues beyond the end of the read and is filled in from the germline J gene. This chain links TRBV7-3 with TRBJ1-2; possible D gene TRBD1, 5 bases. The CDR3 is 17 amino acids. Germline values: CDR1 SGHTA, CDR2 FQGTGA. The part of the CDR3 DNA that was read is TGTGCCAGCAGCTTAAGTGGCGGGGGGAACCCTTACAATGAC. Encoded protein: CASSLSGGGNPYND. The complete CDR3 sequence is CASSLSGGGNPYNDYTF.

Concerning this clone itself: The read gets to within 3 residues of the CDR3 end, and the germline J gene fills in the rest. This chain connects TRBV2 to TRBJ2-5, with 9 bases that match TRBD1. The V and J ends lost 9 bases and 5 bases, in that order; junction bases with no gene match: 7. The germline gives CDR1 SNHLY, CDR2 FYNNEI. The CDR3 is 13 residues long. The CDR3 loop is CARQDRGRETQYF. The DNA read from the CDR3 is TGTGCCAGGCAAGACAGGGGGAGGGAGACC.

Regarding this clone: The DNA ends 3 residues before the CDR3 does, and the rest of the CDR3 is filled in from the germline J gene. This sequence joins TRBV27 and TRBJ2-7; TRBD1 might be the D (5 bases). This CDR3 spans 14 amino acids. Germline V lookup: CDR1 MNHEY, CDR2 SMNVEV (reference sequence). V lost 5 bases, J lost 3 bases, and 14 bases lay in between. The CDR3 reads CASSSPVRDYEQYF. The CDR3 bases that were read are TGTGCCAGCAGTAGCCCCGTCAGGGACTACGAG.

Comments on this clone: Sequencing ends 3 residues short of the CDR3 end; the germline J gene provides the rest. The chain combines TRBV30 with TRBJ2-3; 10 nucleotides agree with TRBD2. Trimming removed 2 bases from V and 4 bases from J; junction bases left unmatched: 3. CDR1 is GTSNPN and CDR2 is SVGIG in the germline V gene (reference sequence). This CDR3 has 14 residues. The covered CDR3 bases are TGTGCCTGGAGTCCCGGGACTAGCGCAGATACG. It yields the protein CAWSPGTSADT. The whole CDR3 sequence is CAWSPGTSADTQYF. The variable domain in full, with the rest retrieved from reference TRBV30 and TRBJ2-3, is SQTIHQWPATLVQPVGSPLSLECTVEGTSNPNLYWYRQAAGRGLQLLFYSVGIGQISSEVPQNLSASRPQDRQFILSSKKLLLSDSGFYLCAWSPGTSADTQYFGPGTRLTVL.

CDR3 amino acids: CASRSIGETQYF. CDR3 DNA (partial): TGTGCCAGCAGATCGATAGGGGAGACG. The rearrangement links TRBV5-4 to TRBJ2-3, with D possibly called TRBD1 or TRBD2 (5 bases each). The read terminates 3 residues ahead of where the CDR3 ends, so the germline J gene completes it. This CDR3 region has 12 residues. In germline, CDR1 is SGHNT, CDR2 YYREEE (reference sequence).

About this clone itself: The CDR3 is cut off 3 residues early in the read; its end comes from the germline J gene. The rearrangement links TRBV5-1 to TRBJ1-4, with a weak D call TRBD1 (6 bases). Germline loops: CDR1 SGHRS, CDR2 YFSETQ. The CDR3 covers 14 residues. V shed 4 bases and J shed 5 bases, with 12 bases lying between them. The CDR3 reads CASSTGQLNEKLFF. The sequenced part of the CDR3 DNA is TGCGCCAGCAGCACCGGACAGCTGAATGAAAAA.

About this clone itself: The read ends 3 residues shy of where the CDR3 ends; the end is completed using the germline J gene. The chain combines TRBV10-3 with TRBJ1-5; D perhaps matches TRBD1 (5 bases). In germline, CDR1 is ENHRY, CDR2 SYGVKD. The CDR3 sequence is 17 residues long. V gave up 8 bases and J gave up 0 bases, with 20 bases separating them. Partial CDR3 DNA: TGTGCCATCCGCGCCCATGGGGGGAATCATAGCAATCAGCCC. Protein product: CAIRAHGGNHSNQP. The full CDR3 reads CAIRAHGGNHSNQPQHF.

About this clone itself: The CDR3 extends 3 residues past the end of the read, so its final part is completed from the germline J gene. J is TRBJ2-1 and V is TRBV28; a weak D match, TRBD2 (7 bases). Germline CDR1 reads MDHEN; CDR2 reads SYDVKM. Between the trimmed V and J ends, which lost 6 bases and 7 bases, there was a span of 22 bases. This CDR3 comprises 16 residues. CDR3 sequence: CASSPGDYSTGNEQFF. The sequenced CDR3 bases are TGTGCCAGCAGCCCCGGGGACTATAGTACAGGGAATGAG.

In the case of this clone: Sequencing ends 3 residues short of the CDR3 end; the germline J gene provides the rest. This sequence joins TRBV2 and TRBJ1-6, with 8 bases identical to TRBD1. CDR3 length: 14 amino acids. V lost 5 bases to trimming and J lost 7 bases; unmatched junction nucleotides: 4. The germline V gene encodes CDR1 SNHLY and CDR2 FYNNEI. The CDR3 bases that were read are TGTGCCAGCAGTAGACAGGGGTTGAATTCACCC. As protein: CASSRQGLNSP. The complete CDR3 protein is CASSRQGLNSPLHF.

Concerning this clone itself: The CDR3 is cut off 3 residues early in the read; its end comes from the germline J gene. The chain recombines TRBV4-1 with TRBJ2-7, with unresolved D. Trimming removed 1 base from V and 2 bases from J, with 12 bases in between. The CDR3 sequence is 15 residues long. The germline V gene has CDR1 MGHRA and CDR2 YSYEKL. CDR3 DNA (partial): TGCGCCAGCAGCCAAGCGCCCATGGGCCCCTACGAG. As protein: CASSQAPMGPYE. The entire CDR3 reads CASSQAPMGPYEQYF.

The CDR3 here is CASSPGQGTVRETQYF. CDR3 bases read: TGTGCCAGCTCACCAGGACAGGGTACGGTGCGAGAGACC. V is TRBV18 and J is TRBJ2-5, with 8 bases identical to TRBD1. The missing CDR3 end, 3 residues past where the read stops, is filled in from the germline J gene. V was clipped by 2 bases and J by 4 bases; unmatched bases: 9. The CDR3 is 16 residues long. Germline assignment: CDR1 KGHSH and CDR2 LQKENI.

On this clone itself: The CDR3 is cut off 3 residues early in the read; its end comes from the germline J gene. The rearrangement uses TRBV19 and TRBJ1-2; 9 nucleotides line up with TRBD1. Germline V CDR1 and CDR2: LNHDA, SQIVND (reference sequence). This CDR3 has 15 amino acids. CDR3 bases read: TGTGCCAGTAGTATCTCAGGACAGGGGACCTACGAC. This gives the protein CASSISGQGTYD. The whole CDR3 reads CASSISGQGTYDYTF.

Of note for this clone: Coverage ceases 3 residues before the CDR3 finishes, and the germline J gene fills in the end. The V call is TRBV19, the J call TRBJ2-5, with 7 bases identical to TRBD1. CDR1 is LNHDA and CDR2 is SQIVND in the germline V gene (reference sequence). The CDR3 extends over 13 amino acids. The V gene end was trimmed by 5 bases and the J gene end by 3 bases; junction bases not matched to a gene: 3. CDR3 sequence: CASSSQGKETQYF. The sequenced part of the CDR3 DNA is TGTGCCAGTAGTTCACAGGGGAAAGAGACC. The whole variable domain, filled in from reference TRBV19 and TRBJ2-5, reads DGGITQSPKYLFRKEGQNVTLSCEQNLNHDAMYWYRQDPGQGLRLIYYSQIVNDFQKGDIAEGYSVSREKKESFPLTVTSAQKNPTAFYLCASSSQGKETQYFGPGTRLLVL.

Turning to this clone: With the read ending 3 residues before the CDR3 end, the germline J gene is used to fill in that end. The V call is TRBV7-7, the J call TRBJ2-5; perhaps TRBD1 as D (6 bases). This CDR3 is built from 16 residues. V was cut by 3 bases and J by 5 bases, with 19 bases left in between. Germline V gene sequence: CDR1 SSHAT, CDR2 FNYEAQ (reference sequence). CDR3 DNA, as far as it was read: TGTGCCAGCAGCTTCGTAGACAGGACGGGCGGGGAGACC. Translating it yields CASSFVDRTGGET. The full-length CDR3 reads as CASSFVDRTGGETQYF. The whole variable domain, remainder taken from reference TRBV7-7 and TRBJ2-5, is GAGVSQSPRYKVTKRGQDVTLRCDPISSHATLYWYQQALGQGPEFLTYFNYEAQPDKSGLPSDRFSAERPEGSISTLTIQRTEQRDSAMYRCASSFVDRTGGETQYFGPGTRLLVL.

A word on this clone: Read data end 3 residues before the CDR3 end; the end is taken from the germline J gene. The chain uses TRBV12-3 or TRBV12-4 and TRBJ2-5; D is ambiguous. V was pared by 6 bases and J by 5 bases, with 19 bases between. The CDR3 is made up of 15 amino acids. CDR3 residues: CASRSIPLESETQYF. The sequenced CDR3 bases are TGTGCCAGCAGGTCCATCCCTCTAGAGTCGGAGACC.

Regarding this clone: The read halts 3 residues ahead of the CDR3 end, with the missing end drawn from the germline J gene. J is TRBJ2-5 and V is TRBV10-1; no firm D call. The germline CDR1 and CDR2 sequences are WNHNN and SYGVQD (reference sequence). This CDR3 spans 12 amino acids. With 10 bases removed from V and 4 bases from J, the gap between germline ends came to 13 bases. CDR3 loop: CAIPRSGETQYF. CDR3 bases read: TGCGCCATCCCTAGATCCGGAGAGACC.

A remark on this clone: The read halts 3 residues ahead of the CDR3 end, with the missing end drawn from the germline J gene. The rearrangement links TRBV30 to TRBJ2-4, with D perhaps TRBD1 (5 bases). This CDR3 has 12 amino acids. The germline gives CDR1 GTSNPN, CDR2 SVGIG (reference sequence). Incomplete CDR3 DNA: TGTGCCTGGAGTGCAGGGAACGATGGT. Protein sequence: CAWSAGNDG. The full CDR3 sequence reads CAWSAGNDGQYF.

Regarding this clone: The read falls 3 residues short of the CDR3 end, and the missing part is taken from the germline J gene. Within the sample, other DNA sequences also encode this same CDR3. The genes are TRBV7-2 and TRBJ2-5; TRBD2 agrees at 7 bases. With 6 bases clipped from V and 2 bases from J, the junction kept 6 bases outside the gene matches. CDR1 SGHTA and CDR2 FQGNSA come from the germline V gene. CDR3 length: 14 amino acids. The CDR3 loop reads CASRFTSAQETQYF. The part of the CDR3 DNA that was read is TGTGCCAGCAGATTTACTAGCGCTCAAGAGACC.

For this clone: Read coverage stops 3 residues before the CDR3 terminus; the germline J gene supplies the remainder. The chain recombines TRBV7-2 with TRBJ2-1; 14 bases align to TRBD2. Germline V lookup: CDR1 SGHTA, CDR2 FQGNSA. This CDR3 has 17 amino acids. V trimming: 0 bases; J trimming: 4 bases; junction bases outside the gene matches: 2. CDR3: CASSLAGTSGSYNEQFF. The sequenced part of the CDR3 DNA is TGTGCCAGCAGCTTAGCCGGGACTAGCGGGAGTTACAATGAG.

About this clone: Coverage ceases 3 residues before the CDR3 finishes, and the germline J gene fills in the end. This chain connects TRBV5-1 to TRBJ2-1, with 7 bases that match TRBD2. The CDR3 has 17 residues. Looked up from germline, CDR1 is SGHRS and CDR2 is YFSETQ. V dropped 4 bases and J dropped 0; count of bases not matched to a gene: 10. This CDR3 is CASSATSPFSSYNEQFF. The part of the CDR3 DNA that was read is TGCGCCAGCAGCGCGACTAGCCCATTCAGCTCCTACAATGAG.

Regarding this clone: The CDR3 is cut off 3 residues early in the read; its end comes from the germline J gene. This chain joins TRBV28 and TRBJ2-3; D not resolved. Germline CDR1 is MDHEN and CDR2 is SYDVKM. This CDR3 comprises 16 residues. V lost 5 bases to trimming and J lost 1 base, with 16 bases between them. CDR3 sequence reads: CASSPPTQAGTDTQYF. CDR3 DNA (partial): TGTGCCAGCAGTCCCCCCACCCAAGCTGGCACAGATACG. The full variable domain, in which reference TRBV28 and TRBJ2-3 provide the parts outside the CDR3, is DVKVTQSSRYLVKRTGEKVFLECVQDMDHENMFWYRQDPGLGLRLIYFSYDVKMKEKGDIPEGYSVSREKKERFSLILESASTNQTSMYLCASSPPTQAGTDTQYFGPGTRLTVL.

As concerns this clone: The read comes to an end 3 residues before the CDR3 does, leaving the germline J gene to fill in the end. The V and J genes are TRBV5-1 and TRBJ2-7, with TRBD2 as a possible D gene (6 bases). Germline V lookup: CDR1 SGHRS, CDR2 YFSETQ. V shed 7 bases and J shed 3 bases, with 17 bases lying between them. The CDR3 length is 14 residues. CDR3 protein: CASGPRQGLYEQYF. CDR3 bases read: TGCGCCAGCGGACCGAGGCAGGGACTCTACGAG. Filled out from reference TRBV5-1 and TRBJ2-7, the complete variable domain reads KAGVTQTPRYLIKTRGQQVTLSCSPISGHRSVSWYQQTPGQGLQFLFEYFSETQRNKGNFPGRFSGRQFSNSRSEMNVSTLELGDSALYLCASGPRQGLYEQYFGPGTRLTVT.

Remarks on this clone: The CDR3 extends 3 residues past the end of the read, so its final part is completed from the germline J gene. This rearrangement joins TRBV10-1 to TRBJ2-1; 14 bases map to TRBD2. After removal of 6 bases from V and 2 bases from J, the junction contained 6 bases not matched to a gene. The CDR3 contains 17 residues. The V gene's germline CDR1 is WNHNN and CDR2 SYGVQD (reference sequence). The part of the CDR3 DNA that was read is TGCGCCAGCAGCGAACGACTAGCGGGAGGGACCTACAATGAG. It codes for CASSERLAGGTYNE. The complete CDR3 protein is CASSERLAGGTYNEQFF.

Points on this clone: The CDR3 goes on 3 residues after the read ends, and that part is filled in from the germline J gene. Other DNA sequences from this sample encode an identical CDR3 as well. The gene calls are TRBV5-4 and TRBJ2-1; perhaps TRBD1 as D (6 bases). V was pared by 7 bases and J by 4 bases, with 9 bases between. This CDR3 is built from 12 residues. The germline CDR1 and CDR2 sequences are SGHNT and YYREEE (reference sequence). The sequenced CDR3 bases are TGTGCCAGCGGGACACAGTACAATGAG. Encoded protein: CASGTQYNE. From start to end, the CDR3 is CASGTQYNEQFF.

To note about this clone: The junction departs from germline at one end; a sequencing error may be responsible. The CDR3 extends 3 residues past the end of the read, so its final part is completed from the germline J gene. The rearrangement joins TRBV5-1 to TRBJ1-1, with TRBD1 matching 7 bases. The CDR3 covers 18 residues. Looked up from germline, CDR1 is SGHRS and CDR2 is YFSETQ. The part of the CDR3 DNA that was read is TGCGCCAGCAGCTTGGGAGTTTGGGACGAACAGGGGAACACTGGA. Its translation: CASSLGVWDEQGNTG. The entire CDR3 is CASSLGVWDEQGNTGAFF.